The rows below give T cell receptor beta chains drawn from one sample of a study of T-cell reconstitution after alpha-beta-depleted transplantation in children. TCRdb re-derived calls from the PCR reads in MiXCR, one entry per CDR3 protein. The profile covers 190,000 or so distinct CDR3 sequences, with 6.3% appearing a single time and 4.5% taken by the ten largest. The sample in question was PBMCs, obtained before TCRalphabeta/CD19-depleted stem cell transplant. The receptors were sampled from a girl in the first two years of life with combined immunodeficiency, due to receive a stem cell transplant. Each CDR3 is given with its conserved first and last residue. The D gene is left open where the match is weak. Each size is how often the clone was seen (once, few, many) or a class if it is expanded.

J gene	D gene	V gene	clone size	CDR3 protein	CDR3 DNA
TRBJ1-2	TRBD1	TRBV29-1	many	CSVDRDSDYGYTF	TGCAGCGTTGACCGGGACAGCGACTATGGCTACACCTTC
TRBJ1-6	.	TRBV15	many	CATSARTALNSPLHF	TGTGCCACCAGCGCCCGGACAGCTCTTAATTCACCCCTCCACTTT
TRBJ1-5	.	TRBV13	few	CASSLWANGRNQPQHF	TGTGCCAGCAGCTTATGGGCCAACGGCCGCAATCAGCCCCAGCATTTT
TRBJ1-1	TRBD1	TRBV29-1	many	CSVPVRGGTEAFF	TGCAGCGTCCCGGTCAGGGGGGGCACTGAAGCTTTCTTT
TRBJ1-6	.	TRBV7-6	many	CASSLGWGRSNSPLHF	TGTGCCAGCAGCTTAGGCTGGGGTCGAAGTAATTCACCCCTCCACTTT
TRBJ2-1	.	TRBV6-5	many	CVAEAGNEQFF	TGTGTAGCAGAGGCAGGCAATGAGCAGTTCTTC
TRBJ2-7	TRBD2	TRBV12-3/TRBV12-4	many	CASSYLAGGLREQYF	TGTGCCAGCAGCTATCTAGCGGGAGGGTTGAGAGAGCAGTACTTC
TRBJ2-7	TRBD1	TRBV5-6	many	CASSHLTRDRGWYEQYF	TGTGCCAGCAGCCACCTTACCCGGGACAGGGGGTGGTACGAGCAGTACTTC
TRBJ2-5	.	TRBV20-1	many	CSAREDSNSGGGTQYF	TGCAGTGCTAGAGAGGATTCGAACAGTGGCGGAGGGACCCAGTACTTC
TRBJ2-2	TRBD1	TRBV6-6	many	CASRPQGTGELFF	TGTGCCAGCAGGCCACAGGGGACCGGGGAGCTGTTTTTT
TRBJ2-3	TRBD2	TRBV24-1	many	CATSDGTSRADTQYF	TGTGCCACCAGTGATGGGACTAGCAGAGCAGATACGCAGTATTTT